This is a list of T cell receptor beta chains from one sample in a study of OX40 agonist ivuxolimab in advanced cancers. Using immunoSEQ multiplex PCR, the repertoire was profiled, and TCRdb retains in-frame clones only, with some absent. The sample includes fewer than 75,000 clones, about 88% of them seen just once. This specimen consisted of CD4+ or CD8+ T cells sorted from blood, obtained in a trial of the OX40 agonist ivuxolimab. These TCRs come from an adult with an advanced solid tumor such as melanoma, head and neck, liver or kidney cancer. Each CDR3 is given with its conserved first and last residue. Each record gives: D gene, V gene, CDR3 protein. D genes are given only for firm matches.

D gene: NA; V gene: TRBV6-1; CDR3 protein: CASRGRSNVLTF
D gene: NA; V gene: TRBV5-1; CDR3 protein: CASSLSPLGTEAFF
D gene: NA; V gene: TRBV18; CDR3 protein: CASSSDSYEQYF
D gene: TRBD1; V gene: TRBV27; CDR3 protein: CASSFRGQGRRGEQFF
D gene: NA; V gene: TRBV29-1; CDR3 protein: CSVRTGTNDEQYF
D gene: NA; V gene: TRBV4-1; CDR3 protein: CASSQTAATNEKLFF
D gene: TRBD1; V gene: TRBV6-1; CDR3 protein: CASSVKATGVNTGELFF
D gene: TRBD2; V gene: TRBV4-1; CDR3 protein: CASSQHRLAGYYNEQFF
D gene: TRBD1; V gene: TRBV9; CDR3 protein: CASSVDPGQGAGELFF
D gene: NA; V gene: TRBV6-5; CDR3 protein: CASSYSGGRANVLTF
D gene: NA; V gene: TRBV25-1; CDR3 protein: CASSDPLDTQYF
D gene: NA; V gene: TRBV11-3; CDR3 protein: CASSPGGGRNEQFF
D gene: TRBD2; V gene: TRBV6-6; CDR3 protein: CASSPQLAGGRDEQYF
D gene: TRBD1; V gene: TRBV7-8; CDR3 protein: CASSLERPGQGRQFF
D gene: TRBD1; V gene: TRBV5-1; CDR3 protein: CASSLGDRVEKLFF
D gene: TRBD1; V gene: TRBV6-5; CDR3 protein: CASRYDREDGYTF
D gene: TRBD2; V gene: TRBV5-6; CDR3 protein: CASSLYGLAATDTQYF
D gene: NA; V gene: TRBV7-3; CDR3 protein: CASSLTGGSGANVLTF
D gene: NA; V gene: TRBV14; CDR3 protein: CASSQAIGEQFF
D gene: NA; V gene: TRBV7-9; CDR3 protein: CASSQSWGEQYF
D gene: NA; V gene: TRBV2; CDR3 protein: CASSDEVVNTEAFF
D gene: NA; V gene: TRBV5-1; CDR3 protein: CASRGRGNYGYTF
D gene: NA; V gene: TRBV28; CDR3 protein: CASKQLGGPKLFF
D gene: NA; V gene: TRBV6-6; CDR3 protein: CASSHIVYEQYF
D gene: NA; V gene: TRBV5-1; CDR3 protein: CASSLAPGYSYEQYF
D gene: TRBD2; V gene: TRBV28; CDR3 protein: CASSLGTSGRYNEQFF
D gene: NA; V gene: TRBV28; CDR3 protein: CASRGKMNTEAFF
D gene: NA; V gene: TRBV6-5; CDR3 protein: CASSYSNPGANYGYTF
D gene: NA; V gene: TRBV2; CDR3 protein: CASGEHYSNQPQHF